This entry features one T cell receptor (beta chain) sequence. The antigen is undetermined. Preparation of TCR beta libraries was done by quantitative 5'-RACE with molecular barcodes. TCRdb itself ran the 5' RACE reads through MiXCR, one entry per CDR3 protein. Of about 360,000 distinct CDR3 sequences in the sample, approximately 20% were seen once. The data are from a study of CD8 T cells in ankylosing spondylitis. Study findings and constraints: In synovial fluid and blood from reactive arthritis, some motif variants were previously reported. Several highly homologous variants made up a TCR beta motif that seemed to typify ankylosing spondylitis blood.

Germline-derived CDR1 and CDR2 are SEHNR and FQNEAQ (reference sequence). The V end lost 7 bases, the J end lost 1 base, and 16 bases lay between the germline ends. This CDR3 contains 15 residues. The TCR sequence derives from a male donor with ankylosing spondylitis or in good health (not recorded which). What was sequenced was blood, either unsorted or a sorted T cell fraction (not recorded which). The chain employs TRBV7-9 and TRBJ1-1; D may be TRBD1 (5 bases). The CDR3 loop reads CASTLIGQGNTEAFF. Here the CDR3 DNA reads TGTGCCAGCACCCTAATTGGGCAGGGGAACACTGAAGCTTTCTTT.